A selection of T cell receptor beta chains follows, all from one sample in a study of response to subunit inactivated influenza vaccine. TCRdb processed the RT-PCR reads anew with MiXCR; each CDR3 protein has one entry. The sample has about 650,000 distinct CDR3 sequences, 14% seen once. The material was PBMCs from blood, obtained 14 to 15 days before vaccination. Source of these receptors: a man aged 50-60 years who received an inactivated influenza vaccine. The CDR3 runs from the conserved cysteine through the conserved F or W. The order of the fields is D gene, clone size, J gene, V gene, CDR3 protein, CDR3 DNA. D genes are given only for firm matches. The size of a clone is reported for some rows only, either as once, few or many, or as a class for expanded clones.

d_call: TRBD2; clone_size: many; j_call: TRBJ2-1; v_call: TRBV5-1; cdr3_aa: CASSRSGEVLNEQFF; cdr3_nt: TGCGCCAGCAGCAGGAGCGGGGAAGTCTTGAATGAGCAGTTCTTC
d_call: TRBD2; clone_size: .; j_call: TRBJ2-5; v_call: TRBV12-3/TRBV12-4; cdr3_aa: CASRATSGRAPHGF; cdr3_nt: TGTGCCAGCAGAGCAACTAGCGGGAGGGCCCCCCACGGATTC
d_call: .; clone_size: many; j_call: TRBJ2-2; v_call: TRBV2; cdr3_aa: CASRQTGGYTGELFF; cdr3_nt: TGTGCCAGCAGACAAACCGGGGGCTACACCGGGGAGCTGTTTTTT
d_call: TRBD1; clone_size: .; j_call: TRBJ2-7; v_call: TRBV6-1; cdr3_aa: CASSAYGTDYEQYF; cdr3_nt: TGTGCCAGCAGTGCCTACGGGACAGACTACGAGCAGTACTTC
d_call: TRBD1; clone_size: .; j_call: TRBJ1-2; v_call: TRBV29-1; cdr3_aa: CSVDGQGTNYGYTF; cdr3_nt: TGCAGCGTTGACGGACAGGGTACAAACTATGGCTACACCTTC
d_call: TRBD1; clone_size: few; j_call: TRBJ2-5; v_call: TRBV20-1; cdr3_aa: CSADGRTGGDETQYF; cdr3_nt: TGCAGTGCCGACGGAAGGACAGGGGGCGATGAGACCCAGTACTTC
d_call: .; clone_size: few; j_call: TRBJ2-5; v_call: TRBV12-3/TRBV12-4; cdr3_aa: CASSHGTPETQYF; cdr3_nt: TGTGCCAGCAGTCACGGGACCCCAGAGACCCAGTACTTC
d_call: .; clone_size: few; j_call: TRBJ1-5; v_call: TRBV4-1; cdr3_aa: CASSQEWGDQPQHF; cdr3_nt: TGCGCCAGCAGCCAAGAGTGGGGGGATCAGCCCCAGCATTTT
d_call: .; clone_size: .; j_call: TRBJ2-3; v_call: TRBV4-3; cdr3_aa: CASSATSTDTQYF; cdr3_nt: TGCGCCAGCAGCGCTACTAGCACAGATACGCAGTATTTT
d_call: TRBD2; clone_size: .; j_call: TRBJ2-1; v_call: TRBV28; cdr3_aa: CASSFLGGRNNEQFF; cdr3_nt: TGTGCCAGCAGTTTTTTAGGCGGGAGGAACAATGAGCAGTTCTTC
d_call: TRBD2; clone_size: .; j_call: TRBJ2-7; v_call: TRBV4-3; cdr3_aa: CASSQAASGASEQYF; cdr3_nt: TGCGCCAGCAGCCAAGCCGCTAGCGGGGCTTCCGAGCAGTACTTC
d_call: .; clone_size: many; j_call: TRBJ2-1; v_call: TRBV12-3/TRBV12-4; cdr3_aa: CASSGREGGVRFF; cdr3_nt: TGTGCCAGCAGTGGGCGTGAAGGCGGGGTAAGGTTCTTC
d_call: TRBD2; clone_size: .; j_call: TRBJ2-2; v_call: TRBV20-1; cdr3_aa: CSASWRGAAGELFF; cdr3_nt: TGCAGTGCTAGCTGGCGGGGGGCCGCCGGGGAGCTGTTTTTT
d_call: TRBD2; clone_size: .; j_call: TRBJ2-5; v_call: TRBV10-3; cdr3_aa: CAIKSGADETQYF; cdr3_nt: TGTGCCATCAAGAGCGGGGCGGATGAGACCCAGTACTTC
d_call: TRBD2; clone_size: few; j_call: TRBJ2-2; v_call: TRBV2; cdr3_aa: CASSEAGGIGELFF; cdr3_nt: TGTGCCAGCAGTGAAGCGGGGGGGATCGGGGAGCTGTTTTTT
d_call: .; clone_size: few; j_call: TRBJ2-4; v_call: TRBV27; cdr3_aa: CASSFGGGEKNIQYF; cdr3_nt: TGTGCCAGCAGTTTTGGCGGGGGCGAAAAAAACATTCAGTACTTC
d_call: .; clone_size: .; j_call: TRBJ1-2; v_call: TRBV12-3/TRBV12-4; cdr3_aa: CASSSVGEKGYTF; cdr3_nt: TGTGCCAGCAGTTCCGTAGGGGAGAAGGGCTACACCTTC
d_call: .; clone_size: .; j_call: TRBJ1-4; v_call: TRBV11-3; cdr3_aa: CASSSRDTTTNEKLFF; cdr3_nt: TGTGCCAGCAGCAGTCGGGACACTACAACTAATGAAAAACTGTTTTTT
d_call: TRBD1; clone_size: .; j_call: TRBJ1-1; v_call: TRBV27; cdr3_aa: CASSLSRTGRMNTEAFF; cdr3_nt: TGTGCCAGCAGTTTATCGCGGACAGGGCGGATGAACACTGAAGCTTTCTTT
d_call: .; clone_size: many; j_call: TRBJ1-2; v_call: TRBV2; cdr3_aa: CASSETVTNYGYTF; cdr3_nt: TGTGCCAGCAGTGAGACAGTAACCAACTATGGCTACACCTTC
d_call: .; clone_size: few; j_call: TRBJ1-1; v_call: TRBV12-3/TRBV12-4; cdr3_aa: CASSSDGRNTEAFF; cdr3_nt: TGTGCCAGCAGTTCGGACGGAAGGAACACTGAAGCTTTCTTT
d_call: .; clone_size: .; j_call: TRBJ2-5; v_call: TRBV20-1; cdr3_aa: CSARHGGGTKTQYF; cdr3_nt: TGCAGTGCTAGACATGGGGGCGGGACCAAGACCCAGTACTTC
d_call: .; clone_size: .; j_call: TRBJ2-6; v_call: TRBV3-1; cdr3_aa: CASSLGSTSGANVLTF; cdr3_nt: TGTGCCAGCAGCCTAGGGTCTACCTCTGGGGCCAACGTCCTGACTTTC
d_call: .; clone_size: few; j_call: TRBJ2-3; v_call: TRBV5-1; cdr3_aa: CASSLGTVGSDTQYF; cdr3_nt: TGCGCCAGCAGCTTAGGTACCGTGGGATCCGATACGCAGTATTTT
d_call: .; clone_size: few; j_call: TRBJ2-2; v_call: TRBV10-2; cdr3_aa: CASRVSNTGELFF; cdr3_nt: TGCGCCAGCCGAGTTTCTAACACCGGGGAGCTGTTTTTT
d_call: TRBD2; clone_size: .; j_call: TRBJ2-7; v_call: TRBV3-1; cdr3_aa: CASSQDGGLGYEQYF; cdr3_nt: TGTGCCAGCAGCCAAGACGGCGGACTAGGCTACGAGCAGTACTTC
d_call: TRBD1; clone_size: .; j_call: TRBJ2-5; v_call: TRBV20-1; cdr3_aa: CSAHRGSKTQYF; cdr3_nt: TGCAGTGCTCACAGGGGGAGTAAGACCCAGTACTTC
d_call: .; clone_size: few; j_call: TRBJ1-6; v_call: TRBV7-8; cdr3_aa: CASSPDRLNSPLHF; cdr3_nt: TGTGCCAGCAGCCCGGACCGTTTGAATTCACCCCTCCACTTT
d_call: .; clone_size: few; j_call: TRBJ2-3; v_call: TRBV14; cdr3_aa: CASSQGEFLTDTQYF; cdr3_nt: TGTGCCAGCAGCCAAGGGGAGTTCCTCACAGATACGCAGTATTTT
d_call: .; clone_size: many; j_call: TRBJ1-3; v_call: TRBV7-2; cdr3_aa: CASSLGSRYSGNTIYF; cdr3_nt: TGTGCCAGCAGCTTAGGTTCGCGGTACTCTGGAAACACCATATATTTT
d_call: .; clone_size: .; j_call: TRBJ2-1; v_call: TRBV20-1; cdr3_aa: CSARDLPPREQFF; cdr3_nt: TGCAGTGCTAGAGATCTCCCCCCCAGAGAGCAGTTCTTC
d_call: .; clone_size: .; j_call: TRBJ2-7; v_call: TRBV4-3; cdr3_aa: CASSQDKANRQYF; cdr3_nt: TGCGCCAGCAGCCAAGATAAAGCCAATCGGCAGTACTTC
d_call: TRBD2; clone_size: few; j_call: TRBJ2-7; v_call: TRBV9; cdr3_aa: CASSVGLSSGSSYEQYF; cdr3_nt: TGTGCCAGCAGCGTAGGGTTAAGTAGCGGGAGCTCCTACGAGCAGTACTTC
d_call: .; clone_size: .; j_call: TRBJ1-6; v_call: TRBV3-1; cdr3_aa: CASNQGGRNSPLHF; cdr3_nt: TGTGCCAGCAACCAGGGAGGGCGGAATTCACCCCTCCACTTT
d_call: .; clone_size: .; j_call: TRBJ2-7; v_call: TRBV2; cdr3_aa: CASSEEGGMAYEQYF; cdr3_nt: TGTGCCAGCAGTGAAGAAGGGGGAATGGCCTACGAGCAGTACTTC
d_call: TRBD2; clone_size: few; j_call: TRBJ2-5; v_call: TRBV12-3/TRBV12-4; cdr3_aa: CASSSRLAGDETQYF; cdr3_nt: TGTGCCAGCAGTTCCCGACTAGCGGGAGATGAGACCCAGTACTTC
d_call: TRBD1; clone_size: few; j_call: TRBJ2-7; v_call: TRBV10-3; cdr3_aa: CAISEEVRGNYEQYF; cdr3_nt: TGTGCCATCAGTGAGGAGGTCAGGGGGAACTACGAGCAGTACTTC
d_call: .; clone_size: .; j_call: TRBJ2-1; v_call: TRBV5-1; cdr3_aa: CASRGPGTTFGEQFF; cdr3_nt: TGCGCCAGCAGGGGGCCGGGGACCACGTTTGGGGAGCAGTTCTTC
d_call: TRBD1; clone_size: .; j_call: TRBJ2-1; v_call: TRBV12-3/TRBV12-4; cdr3_aa: CASSLAPETGRYEQFF; cdr3_nt: TGTGCCAGCAGTTTAGCTCCTGAGACAGGGCGTTATGAGCAGTTCTTC
d_call: .; clone_size: many; j_call: TRBJ2-2; v_call: TRBV7-9; cdr3_aa: CASSIRASGTGELFF; cdr3_nt: TGTGCCAGCAGCATCAGGGCCTCGGGTACCGGGGAGCTGTTTTTT
d_call: .; clone_size: many; j_call: TRBJ1-5; v_call: TRBV7-9; cdr3_aa: CASSRGNSNQPQHF; cdr3_nt: TGTGCCAGCAGCCGGGGGAATAGCAATCAGCCCCAGCATTTT
d_call: .; clone_size: .; j_call: TRBJ1-5; v_call: TRBV28; cdr3_aa: CASGSPGEDQPQHF; cdr3_nt: TGTGCCAGCGGATCCCCAGGGGAGGATCAGCCCCAGCATTTT
d_call: .; clone_size: many; j_call: TRBJ2-4; v_call: TRBV15; cdr3_aa: CATSDMGGAKNIQYF; cdr3_nt: TGTGCCACCAGCGATATGGGGGGAGCCAAAAACATTCAGTACTTC
d_call: .; clone_size: few; j_call: TRBJ1-5; v_call: TRBV20-1; cdr3_aa: CSAGGPNQPQHF; cdr3_nt: TGCAGTGCTGGGGGACCCAATCAGCCCCAGCATTTT
d_call: TRBD2; clone_size: many; j_call: TRBJ2-5; v_call: TRBV4-2; cdr3_aa: CASSSASGVAETQYF; cdr3_nt: TGTGCCAGCAGCAGTGCGAGCGGGGTCGCGGAGACCCAGTACTTC
d_call: .; clone_size: .; j_call: TRBJ2-1; v_call: TRBV4-1; cdr3_aa: CASSQHPTAAVAEQFF; cdr3_nt: TGCGCCAGCAGCCAACACCCGACAGCCGCAGTCGCGGAGCAGTTCTTC
d_call: .; clone_size: .; j_call: TRBJ2-2; v_call: TRBV20-1; cdr3_aa: CSARDLDTGELFF; cdr3_nt: TGCAGTGCTAGAGATCTGGACACCGGGGAGCTGTTTTTT
d_call: .; clone_size: .; j_call: TRBJ2-5; v_call: TRBV20-1; cdr3_aa: CSARDLLTAQETQYF; cdr3_nt: TGCAGTGCTAGAGATCTGCTGACAGCCCAAGAGACCCAGTACTTC
d_call: TRBD2; clone_size: few; j_call: TRBJ2-5; v_call: TRBV10-3; cdr3_aa: CAISESSGRETQYF; cdr3_nt: TGTGCCATCAGTGAGTCAAGCGGGAGAGAGACCCAGTACTTC
d_call: TRBD2; clone_size: .; j_call: TRBJ2-1; v_call: TRBV11-2; cdr3_aa: CASNSGSGVYNEQFF; cdr3_nt: TGTGCCAGCAACTCGGGTAGCGGGGTTTACAATGAGCAGTTCTTC
d_call: TRBD2; clone_size: many; j_call: TRBJ2-1; v_call: TRBV7-2; cdr3_aa: CASSLASGRGYNEQFF; cdr3_nt: TGTGCCAGCAGCTTAGCCAGCGGGAGGGGGTACAATGAGCAGTTCTTC
d_call: TRBD2; clone_size: .; j_call: TRBJ2-1; v_call: TRBV5-1; cdr3_aa: CASSYPSGLAGPKSSYNEQFF; cdr3_nt: TGCGCCAGCAGCTACCCCTCGGGACTAGCGGGCCCTAAAAGCTCCTACAATGAGCAGTTCTTC
d_call: .; clone_size: many; j_call: TRBJ2-3; v_call: TRBV7-2; cdr3_aa: CASSLGVSTDTQYF; cdr3_nt: TGTGCCAGCAGCTTAGGGGTTAGCACAGATACGCAGTATTTT
d_call: .; clone_size: .; j_call: TRBJ1-2; v_call: TRBV28; cdr3_aa: CASSLAGENYRYTF; cdr3_nt: TGTGCCAGCAGTTTGGCAGGGGAGAACTATCGCTACACCTTC